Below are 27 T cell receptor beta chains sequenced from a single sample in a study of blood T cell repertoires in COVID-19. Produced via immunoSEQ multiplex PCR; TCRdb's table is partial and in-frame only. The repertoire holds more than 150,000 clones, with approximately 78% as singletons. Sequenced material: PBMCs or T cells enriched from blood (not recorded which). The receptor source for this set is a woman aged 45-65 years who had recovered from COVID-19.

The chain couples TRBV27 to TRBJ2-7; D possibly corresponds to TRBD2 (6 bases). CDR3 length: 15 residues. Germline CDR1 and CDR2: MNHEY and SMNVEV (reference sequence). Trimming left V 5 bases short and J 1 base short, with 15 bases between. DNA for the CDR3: TGTGCCAGCAGTCCCGGGGCGGGGTCATCCTACGAGCAGTACTTC. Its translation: CASSPGAGSSYEQYF.

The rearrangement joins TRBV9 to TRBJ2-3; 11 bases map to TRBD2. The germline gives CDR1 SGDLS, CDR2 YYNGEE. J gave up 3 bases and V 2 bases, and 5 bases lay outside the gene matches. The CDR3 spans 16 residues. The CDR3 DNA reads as TGTGCCAGCAGCGTTATAGCGGGAGGGCCAACAGATACGCAGTATTTT. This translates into CASSVIAGGPTDTQYF.

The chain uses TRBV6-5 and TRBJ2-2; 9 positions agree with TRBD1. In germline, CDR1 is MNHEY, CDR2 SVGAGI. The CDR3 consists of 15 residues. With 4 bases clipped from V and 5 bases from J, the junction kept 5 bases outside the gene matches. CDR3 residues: CASSSGTGLTGELFF. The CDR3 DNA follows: TGTGCCAGCAGTTCCGGGACAGGGTTAACCGGGGAGCTGTTTTTT.

CDR3 nucleotides: TGTGCCAGCAGCCAAGATTTCAGGCAGAACACTGAAGCTTTCTTT. Residues: CASSQDFRQNTEAFF. The V and J genes are TRBV4-2 and TRBJ1-1; D not certain. V was trimmed by 0 bases and J by 1 base, leaving 9 bases between them. The CDR3 sequence is 15 residues long. Germline V gene data show CDR1 as LGHNA and CDR2 as YNFKEQ.

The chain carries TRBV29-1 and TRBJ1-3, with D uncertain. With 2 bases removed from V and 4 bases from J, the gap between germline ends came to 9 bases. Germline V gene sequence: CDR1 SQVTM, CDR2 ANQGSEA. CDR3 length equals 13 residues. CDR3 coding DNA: TGCAGCGTTGAAACGGTTTTCGGAAACACCATATATTTT. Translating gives CSVETVFGNTIYF.

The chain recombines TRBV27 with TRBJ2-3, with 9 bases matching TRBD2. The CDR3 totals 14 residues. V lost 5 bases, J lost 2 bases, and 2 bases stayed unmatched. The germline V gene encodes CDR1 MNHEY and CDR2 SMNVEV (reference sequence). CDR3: CASSPGLATDTQYF. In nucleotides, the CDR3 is TGTGCCAGCAGTCCGGGACTAGCCACAGATACGCAGTATTTT.

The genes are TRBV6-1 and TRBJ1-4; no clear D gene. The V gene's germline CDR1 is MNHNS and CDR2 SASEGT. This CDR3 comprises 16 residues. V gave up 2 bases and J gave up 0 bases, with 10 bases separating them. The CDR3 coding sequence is TGTGCCAGCAGTGAATTCCCTCCCTCAACTAATGAAAAACTGTTTTTT. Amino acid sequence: CASSEFPPSTNEKLFF.

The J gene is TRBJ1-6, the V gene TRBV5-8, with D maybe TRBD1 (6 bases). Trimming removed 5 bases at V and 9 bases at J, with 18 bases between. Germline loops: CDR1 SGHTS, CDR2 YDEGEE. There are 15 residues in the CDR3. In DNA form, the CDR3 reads TGTGCCAGCAGGGCGGCGGGGGCCAGGGGTTCACCCCTCCACTTT. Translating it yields CASRAAGARGSPLHF.

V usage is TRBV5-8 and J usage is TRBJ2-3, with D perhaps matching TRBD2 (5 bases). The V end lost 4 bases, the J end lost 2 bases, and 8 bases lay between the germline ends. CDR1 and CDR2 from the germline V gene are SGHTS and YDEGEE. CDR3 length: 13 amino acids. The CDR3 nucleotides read TGTGCCAGCAGCCGGGGAGACACAGATACGCAGTATTTT. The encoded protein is CASSRGDTDTQYF.

For the CDR3, the DNA is TGTGCCAGCAGCCAATTGGCAGGGACTAATGAAAAACTGTTTTTT. It encodes CASSQLAGTNEKLFF. The V and J genes are TRBV3-1 (or the pseudogene TRBV3-2) and TRBJ1-4; a possible D gene is TRBD1 (5 bases). CDR3 length equals 15 residues. The germline CDR1 and CDR2 sequences are LGHDT and YNNKEL (reference sequence). Trimming pared 2 bases from V and 2 bases from J, leaving 9 bases between.

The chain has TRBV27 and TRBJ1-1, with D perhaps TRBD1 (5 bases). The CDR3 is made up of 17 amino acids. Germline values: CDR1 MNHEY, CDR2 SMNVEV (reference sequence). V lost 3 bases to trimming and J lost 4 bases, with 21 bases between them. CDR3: CASSLFGTAVEGTEAFF. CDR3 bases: TGTGCCAGCAGTTTGTTCGGGACCGCCGTGGAGGGCACTGAAGCTTTCTTT.

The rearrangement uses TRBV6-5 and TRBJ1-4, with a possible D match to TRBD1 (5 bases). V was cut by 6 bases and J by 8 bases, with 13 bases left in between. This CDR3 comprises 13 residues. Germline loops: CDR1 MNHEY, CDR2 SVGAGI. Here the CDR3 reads CASSVLRGEKLFF. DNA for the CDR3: TGTGCCAGCAGCGTACTGCGGGGGGAAAAACTGTTTTTT.

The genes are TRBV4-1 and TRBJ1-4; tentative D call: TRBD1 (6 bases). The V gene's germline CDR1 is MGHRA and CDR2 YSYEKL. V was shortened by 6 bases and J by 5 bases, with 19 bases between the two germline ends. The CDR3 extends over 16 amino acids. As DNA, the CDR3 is TGCGCCAGCAGTCGGTACGAACAGGGAGAAAATGAAAAACTGTTTTTT. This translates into CASSRYEQGENEKLFF.

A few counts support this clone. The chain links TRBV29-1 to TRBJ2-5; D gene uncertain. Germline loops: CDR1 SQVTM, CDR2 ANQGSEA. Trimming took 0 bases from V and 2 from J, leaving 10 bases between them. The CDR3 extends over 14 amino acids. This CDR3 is CSVEDFSVQETQYF. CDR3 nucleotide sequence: TGCAGCGTTGAAGATTTCTCGGTTCAAGAGACCCAGTACTTC. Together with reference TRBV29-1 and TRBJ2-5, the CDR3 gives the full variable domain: SAVISQKPSRDICQRGTSLTIQCQVDSQVTMMFWYRQQPGQSLTLIATANQGSEATYESGFVIDKFPISRPNLTFSTLTVSNMSPEDSSIYLCSVEDFSVQETQYFGPGTRLLVL.

Here the CDR3 DNA reads TGTGCCAGCTCACCACGACTAGCAAGCACAGATACGCAGTATTTT. Residues: CASSPRLASTDTQYF. The V and J genes are TRBV18 and TRBJ2-3; 7 bases fit TRBD2. The CDR3 is made up of 15 amino acids. V lost 1 base to trimming and J lost 0 bases; unmatched junction nucleotides: 1. Germline CDR1 KGHSH, CDR2 LQKENI.

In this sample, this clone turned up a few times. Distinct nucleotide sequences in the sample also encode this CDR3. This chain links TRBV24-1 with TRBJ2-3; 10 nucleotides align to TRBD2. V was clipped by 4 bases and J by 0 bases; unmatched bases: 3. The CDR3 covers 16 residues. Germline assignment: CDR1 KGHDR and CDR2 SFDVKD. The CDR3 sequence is CATSEPTSGSTDTQYF. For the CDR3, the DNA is TGTGCCACCAGTGAACCGACTAGCGGGAGCACAGATACGCAGTATTTT.

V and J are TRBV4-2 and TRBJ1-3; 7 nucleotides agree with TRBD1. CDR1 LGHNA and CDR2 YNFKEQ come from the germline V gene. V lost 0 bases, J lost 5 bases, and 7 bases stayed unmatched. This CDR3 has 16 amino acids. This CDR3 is CASSQDMTGYRNTIYF. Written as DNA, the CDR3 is TGTGCCAGCAGCCAAGATATGACAGGGTATAGAAACACCATATATTTT.

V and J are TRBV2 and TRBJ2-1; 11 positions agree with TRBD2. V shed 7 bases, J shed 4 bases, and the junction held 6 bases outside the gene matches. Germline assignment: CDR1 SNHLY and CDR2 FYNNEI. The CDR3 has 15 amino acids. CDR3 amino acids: CASKLLAGGYNEQFF. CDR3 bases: TGTGCCAGCAAACTCCTAGCGGGAGGTTACAATGAGCAGTTCTTC.

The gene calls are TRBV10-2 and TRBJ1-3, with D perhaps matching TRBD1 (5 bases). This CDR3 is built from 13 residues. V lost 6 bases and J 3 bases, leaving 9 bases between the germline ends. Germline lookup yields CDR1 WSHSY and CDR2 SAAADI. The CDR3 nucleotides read TGCGCCAGCAGCTGGGGCGGTGGAAACACCATATATTTT. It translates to CASSWGGGNTIYF.

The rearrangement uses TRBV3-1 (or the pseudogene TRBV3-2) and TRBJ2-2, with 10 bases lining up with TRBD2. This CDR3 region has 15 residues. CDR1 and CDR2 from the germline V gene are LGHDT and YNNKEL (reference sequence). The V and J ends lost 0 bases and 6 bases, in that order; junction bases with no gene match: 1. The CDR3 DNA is TGTGCCAGCAGCCAAGATCTAGCGGGAGCCGGGGAGCTGTTTTTT. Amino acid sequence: CASSQDLAGAGELFF.

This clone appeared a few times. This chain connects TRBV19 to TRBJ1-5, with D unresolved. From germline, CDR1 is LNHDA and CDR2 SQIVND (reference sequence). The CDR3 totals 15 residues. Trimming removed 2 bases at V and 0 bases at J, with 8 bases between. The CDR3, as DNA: TGTGCCAGTAGTATACTGGAGGGTAGCAATCAGCCCCAGCATTTT. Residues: CASSILEGSNQPQHF.

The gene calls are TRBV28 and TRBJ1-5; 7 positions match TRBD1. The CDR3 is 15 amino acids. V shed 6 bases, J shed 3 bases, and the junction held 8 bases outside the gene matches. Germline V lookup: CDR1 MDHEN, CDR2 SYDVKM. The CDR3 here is CASRQGGLDNQPQHF. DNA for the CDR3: TGTGCCAGCAGGCAGGGGGGTCTGGACAATCAGCCCCAGCATTTT.

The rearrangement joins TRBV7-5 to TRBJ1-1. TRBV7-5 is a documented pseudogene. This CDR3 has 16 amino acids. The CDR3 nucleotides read TGTGCCAGAAGCTTAGCGCGGAGGACCAAGGACACTGAAGCTTTCTTT. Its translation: CARSLARRTKDTEAFF.

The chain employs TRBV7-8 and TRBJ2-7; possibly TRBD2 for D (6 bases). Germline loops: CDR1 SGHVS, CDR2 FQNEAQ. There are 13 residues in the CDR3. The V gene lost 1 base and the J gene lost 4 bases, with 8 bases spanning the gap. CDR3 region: CASSLVREYEQYF. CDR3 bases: TGTGCCAGCAGCTTAGTCCGGGAGTACGAGCAGTACTTC. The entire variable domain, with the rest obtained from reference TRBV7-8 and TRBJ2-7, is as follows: GAGVSQSPRYKVAKRGQDVALRCDPISGHVSLFWYQQALGQGPEFLTYFQNEAQLDKSGLPSDRFFAERPEGSVSTLKIQRTQQEDSAVYLCASSLVREYEQYFGPGTRLTVT.

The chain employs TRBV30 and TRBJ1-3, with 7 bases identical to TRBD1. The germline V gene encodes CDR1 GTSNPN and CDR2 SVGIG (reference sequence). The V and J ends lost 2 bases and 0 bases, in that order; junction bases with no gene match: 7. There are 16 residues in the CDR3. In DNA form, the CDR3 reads TGTGCCTGGAGTCCCCGGGACAGAGACTCTGGAAACACCATATATTTT. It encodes CAWSPRDRDSGNTIYF.

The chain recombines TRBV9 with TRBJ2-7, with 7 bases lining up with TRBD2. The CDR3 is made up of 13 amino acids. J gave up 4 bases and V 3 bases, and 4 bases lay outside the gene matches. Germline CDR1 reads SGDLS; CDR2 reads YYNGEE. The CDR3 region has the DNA TGTGCCAGCAGCGCGGCTAGCGGATACGAGCAGTACTTC. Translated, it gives CASSAASGYEQYF.

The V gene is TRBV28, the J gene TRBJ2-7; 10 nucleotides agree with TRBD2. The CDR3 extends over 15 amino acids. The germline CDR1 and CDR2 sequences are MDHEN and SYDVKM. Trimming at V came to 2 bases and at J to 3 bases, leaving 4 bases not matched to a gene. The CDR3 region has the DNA TGTGCCAGCAGTTTACCGGCTAGCGGGAGCTACGAGCAGTACTTC. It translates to CASSLPASGSYEQYF.